This T cell receptor beta chain was obtained from a study of CD8 T cells in Susac syndrome. CDR3 size: 16 residues. V lost 2 bases to trimming and J lost 5 bases; unmatched junction nucleotides: 9. Germline V gene lookup returns CDR1 LGHNA and CDR2 YSLEER. It was with random hexamers that 0.5 to 1 ug RNA was reverse transcribed. In TCRdb, the immunoSEQ multiplex PCR reads were re-called with MiXCR into one record per CDR3 protein. The repertoire holds roughly 120,000 distinct CDR3 sequences, with just under 95% as singletons. The authors sequenced TCR beta from blood CD8+ and CD4+ T cells. Bulk CD8+ and CD4+ cells came from magnetic negative isolation; CD8+ TEMRA by FACS.

This TCR came from a human donor with multiple sclerosis. The sample taken for sequencing was CD4+ T cells from PBMCs. The chain carries TRBV4-3 and TRBJ1-2; the match to TRBD1 covers 9 bases. In DNA form, the CDR3 reads TGCGCCAGCAGCCAACCGGGACAGGGTCTAGGGTATGGCTACACCTTC. It yields the protein CASSQPGQGLGYGYTF.